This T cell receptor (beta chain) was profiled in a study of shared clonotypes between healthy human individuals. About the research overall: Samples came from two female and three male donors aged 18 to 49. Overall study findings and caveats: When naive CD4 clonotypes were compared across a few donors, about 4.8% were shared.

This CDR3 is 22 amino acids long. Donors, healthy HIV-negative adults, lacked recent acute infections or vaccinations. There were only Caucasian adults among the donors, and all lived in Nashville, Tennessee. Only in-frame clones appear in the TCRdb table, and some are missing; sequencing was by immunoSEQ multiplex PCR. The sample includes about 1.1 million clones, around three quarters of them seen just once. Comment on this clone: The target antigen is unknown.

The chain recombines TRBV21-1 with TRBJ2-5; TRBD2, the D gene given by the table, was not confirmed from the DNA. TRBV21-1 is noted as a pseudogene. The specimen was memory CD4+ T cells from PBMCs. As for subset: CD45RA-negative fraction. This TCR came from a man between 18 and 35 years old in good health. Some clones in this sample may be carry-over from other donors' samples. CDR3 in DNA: TGTGCCAGCAGCAAGGAAAATGCGATACTTTTGGGAGCTAGCGGGATAGAGGAGACCCAGTACTTC. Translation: CASSKENAILLGASGIEETQYF.